Only a few counts were recorded for the clone carrying this TCR beta chain. Its matching antigen is unknown. Expressed TCRB transcripts got sequenced, as all isolated RNA was reverse transcribed. The average output of naive, central memory and regulatory T cell samples was several million reads. This table comes from immunoSEQ multiplex PCR, and its TCRdb copy is limited to in-frame clones, with some not included. Of 600,000 to 700,000 clones listed, around 12% were seen once; the top ten hold roughly 0.11%. The data are from a study of beta chain features in type 1 diabetes. Study-level results: All four CD4+ subsets of Type 1 diabetes patients contained TCRB CDR3s that were moderately but significantly shorter.

CDR3 length: 16 residues. Per germline, CDR1 SEHNR and CDR2 FQNEAQ (reference sequence). V lost 0 bases and J 9 bases, leaving 18 bases between the germline ends. The chain uses TRBV7-9 and TRBJ2-1, with D perhaps TRBD1 or TRBD2 (5 bases each). The TCR was taken from a man between 25 and 39 years old with type 1 diabetes. The material sequenced was naive CD4+ T cells from blood. CDR3 nucleotides: TGTGCCAGCAGCTTAGCCGGGACCCTTGTTAGGGGTGAGCAGTTCTTC. This sequence encodes CASSLAGTLVRGEQFF. The full variable domain, its missing parts supplied by reference TRBV7-9 and TRBJ2-1, is DTGVSQNPRHKITKRGQNVTFRCDPISEHNRLYWYRQTLGQGPEFLTYFQNEAQLEKSRLLSDRFSAERPKGSFSTLEIQRTEQGDSAMYLCASSLAGTLVRGEQFFGPGTRLTVL.